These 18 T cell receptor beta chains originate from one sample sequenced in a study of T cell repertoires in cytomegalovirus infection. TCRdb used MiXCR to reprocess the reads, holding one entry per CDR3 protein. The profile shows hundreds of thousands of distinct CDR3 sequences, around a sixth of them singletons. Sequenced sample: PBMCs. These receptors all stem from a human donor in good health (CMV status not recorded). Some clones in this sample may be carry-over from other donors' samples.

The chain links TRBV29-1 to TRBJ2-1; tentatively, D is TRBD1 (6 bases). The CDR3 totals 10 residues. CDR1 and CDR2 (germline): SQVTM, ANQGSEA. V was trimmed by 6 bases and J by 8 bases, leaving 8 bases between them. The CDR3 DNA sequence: TGCAGCGTCGCAGGGGATGAGCAGTTCTTC. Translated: CSVAGDEQFF.

Written as DNA, the CDR3 is TGTGCCAGCTCATCCTTGGCCGGGACTACGAATTACAATGAGCAGTTCTTC. Translated, it gives CASSSLAGTTNYNEQFF. This sequence joins TRBV18 and TRBJ2-1; 7 nucleotides line up with TRBD2. The CDR3 runs to 17 residues. The V segment lost 5 bases and the J segment 4 bases; nucleotides outside the gene matches: 14. Germline V CDR1 and CDR2: KGHSH, LQKENI.

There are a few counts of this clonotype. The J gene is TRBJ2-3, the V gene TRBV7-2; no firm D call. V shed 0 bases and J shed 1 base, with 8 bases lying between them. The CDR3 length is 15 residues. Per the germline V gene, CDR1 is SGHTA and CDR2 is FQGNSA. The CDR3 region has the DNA TGTGCCAGCAGCTTAGCGGTTTTGGGCACAGATACGCAGTATTTT. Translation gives CASSLAVLGTDTQYF.

CDR3 amino acids: CASSTWDRSNEKLFF. DNA of the CDR3: TGTGCCAGCAGCACCTGGGACAGGTCTAATGAAAAACTGTTTTTT. V and J are TRBV28 and TRBJ1-4, with 8 bases matching TRBD1. Per the germline V gene, CDR1 is MDHEN and CDR2 is SYDVKM. The CDR3 runs to 15 residues. V lost 6 bases to trimming and J lost 3 bases; unmatched junction nucleotides: 6.

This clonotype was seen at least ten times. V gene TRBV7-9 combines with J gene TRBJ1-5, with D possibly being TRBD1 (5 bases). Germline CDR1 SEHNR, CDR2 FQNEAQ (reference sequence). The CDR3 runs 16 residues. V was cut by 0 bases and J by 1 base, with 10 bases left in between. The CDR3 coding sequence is TGTGCCAGCAGCTTAGCGCGGGGGAGGAGCAATCAGCCCCAGCATTTT. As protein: CASSLARGRSNQPQHF.

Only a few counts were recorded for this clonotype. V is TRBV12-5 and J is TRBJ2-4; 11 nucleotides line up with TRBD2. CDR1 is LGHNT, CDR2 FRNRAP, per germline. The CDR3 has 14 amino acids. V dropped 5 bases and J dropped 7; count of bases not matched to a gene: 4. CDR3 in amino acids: CASGIGTSGNIQYF. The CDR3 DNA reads TGTGCTAGTGGTATCGGGACTAGCGGTAACATTCAGTACTTC.

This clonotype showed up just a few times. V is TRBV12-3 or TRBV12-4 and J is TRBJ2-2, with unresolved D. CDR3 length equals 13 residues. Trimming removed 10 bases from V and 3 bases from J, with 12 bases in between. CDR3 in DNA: TGTGCCATAGGATCCGCGTACACCGGGGAGCTGTTTTTT. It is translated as CAIGSAYTGELFF.

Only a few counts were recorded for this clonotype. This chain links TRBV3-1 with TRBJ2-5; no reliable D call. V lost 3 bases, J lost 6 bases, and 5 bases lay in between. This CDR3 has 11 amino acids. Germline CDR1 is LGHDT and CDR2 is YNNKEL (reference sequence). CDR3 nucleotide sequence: TGTGCCAGCAGCCAGGTGAAGACCCAGTACTTC. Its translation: CASSQVKTQYF.

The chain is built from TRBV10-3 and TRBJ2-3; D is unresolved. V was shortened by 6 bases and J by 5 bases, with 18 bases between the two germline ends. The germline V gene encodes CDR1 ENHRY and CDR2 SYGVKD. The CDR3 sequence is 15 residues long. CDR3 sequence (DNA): TGTGCCATCAGCGGTGGCTGGCTCTCGGAAGATACGCAGTATTTT. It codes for CAISGGWLSEDTQYF.

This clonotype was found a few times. The CDR3 spells CASSATRNNEQFF. The CDR3, as DNA: TGTGCCAGTAGTGCTACAAGGAACAATGAGCAGTTCTTC. The chain has TRBV19 and TRBJ2-1; D gene ambiguous. Trimming stripped 5 bases from V and 5 bases from J, with 10 bases between. The CDR3 covers 13 residues. The germline gives CDR1 LNHDA, CDR2 SQIVND (reference sequence).

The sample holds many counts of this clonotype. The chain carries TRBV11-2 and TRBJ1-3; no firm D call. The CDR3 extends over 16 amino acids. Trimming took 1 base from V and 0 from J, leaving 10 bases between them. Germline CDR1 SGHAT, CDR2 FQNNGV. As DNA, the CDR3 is TGTGCCAGCAGCTTAGTGGAGGATGGCTCTGGAAACACCATATATTTT. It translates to CASSLVEDGSGNTIYF.

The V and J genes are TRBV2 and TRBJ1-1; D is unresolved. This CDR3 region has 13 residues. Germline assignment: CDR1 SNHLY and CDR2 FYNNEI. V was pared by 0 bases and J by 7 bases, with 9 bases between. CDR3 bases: TGTGCCAGCAGTGAAGCTGGTATTCTTGAAGCTTTCTTT. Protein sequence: CASSEAGILEAFF.

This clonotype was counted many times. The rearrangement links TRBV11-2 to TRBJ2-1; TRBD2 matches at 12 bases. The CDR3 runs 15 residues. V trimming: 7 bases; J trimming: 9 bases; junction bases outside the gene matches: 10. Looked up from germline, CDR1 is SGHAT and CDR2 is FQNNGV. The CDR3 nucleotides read TGTGCCAGCATTAGGTCTAGCGGGAGGGTCGGTGAGCAGTTCTTC. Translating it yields CASIRSSGRVGEQFF.

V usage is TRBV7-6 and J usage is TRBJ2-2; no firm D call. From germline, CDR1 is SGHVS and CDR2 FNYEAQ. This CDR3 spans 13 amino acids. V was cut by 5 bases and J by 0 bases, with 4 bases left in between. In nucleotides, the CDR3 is TGTGCCAGCAGCGGCTCGAACACCGGGGAGCTGTTTTTT. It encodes CASSGSNTGELFF.

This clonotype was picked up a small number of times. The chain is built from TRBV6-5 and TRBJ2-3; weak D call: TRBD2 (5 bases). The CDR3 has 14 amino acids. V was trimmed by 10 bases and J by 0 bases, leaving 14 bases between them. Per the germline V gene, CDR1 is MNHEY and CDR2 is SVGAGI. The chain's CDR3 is CATKRGLSTDTQYF. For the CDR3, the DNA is TGTGCCACCAAACGGGGTCTTAGCACAGATACGCAGTATTTT.

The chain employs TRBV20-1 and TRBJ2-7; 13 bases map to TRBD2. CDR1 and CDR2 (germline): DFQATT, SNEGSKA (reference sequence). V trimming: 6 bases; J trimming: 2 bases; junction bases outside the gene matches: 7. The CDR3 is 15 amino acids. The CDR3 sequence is CSAQVTSGGTYEQYF. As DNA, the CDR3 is TGCAGTGCGCAAGTGACTAGCGGGGGGACCTACGAGCAGTACTTC.

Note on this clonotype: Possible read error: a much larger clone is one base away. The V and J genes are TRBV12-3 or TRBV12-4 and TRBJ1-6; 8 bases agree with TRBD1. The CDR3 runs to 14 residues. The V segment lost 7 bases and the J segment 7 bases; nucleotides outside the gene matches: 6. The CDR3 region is CASKPTGVNSPLHF. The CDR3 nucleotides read TGTGCCAGCAAACCGACAGGGGTGAATTCACCCCTCCACTTT.

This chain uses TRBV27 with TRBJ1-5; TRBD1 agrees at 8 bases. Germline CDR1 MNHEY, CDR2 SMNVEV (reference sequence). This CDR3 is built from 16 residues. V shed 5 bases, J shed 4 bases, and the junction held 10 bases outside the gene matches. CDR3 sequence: CASSPSQGAWNQPQHF. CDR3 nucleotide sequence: TGTGCCAGCAGTCCCTCCCAGGGGGCATGGAATCAGCCCCAGCATTTT.